Listed here is a single T cell receptor beta chain. The target antigen is unknown. The trim removed 4 bases at V and 5 bases at J, leaving 14 bases unmatched. Germline V gene sequence: CDR1 LGHNA, CDR2 YSLEER. The CDR3 has 19 amino acids. The PCR employed 60 Vbeta primers together with 13 Jbeta primers. Produced via immunoSEQ multiplex PCR; TCRdb's table is partial and in-frame only. Of approximately 100,000 clones listed, roughly 71% are singletons. The data originate from a study of cytomegalovirus exposure and HLA in healthy donors. Overall study findings and caveats: Among CMV-associated TCR beta chains, most appeared HLA-restricted in a later analysis.

The sequenced material came from PBMCs. This clonotype was obtained from a male donor in good health and CMV-seropositive. The chain carries TRBV4-3 and TRBJ2-2; 12 bases line up with TRBD1. The DNA for the CDR3 is TGCGCCAGCAGCCTCTACCCCCCGGGACAGGGGGCGGTGACCGGGGAGCTGTTTTTT. It specifies CASSLYPPGQGAVTGELFF.